This T cell receptor (beta chain) is drawn from a study of T cells in Graves' hyperthyroidism and ophthalmopathy. Template material for amplifying TCR beta CDR3 regions consisted of RNA transcripts. A set of HTBI primers served as the primers for a first-round RT-PCR of the TCR CDR3. Each CDR3 protein gets one entry after TCRdb re-called the multiplex PCR reads with MiXCR. The top ten hold approximately 8.7% of the sample, which has over 700,000 distinct CDR3 sequences, about two fifths seen once. The study based diagnoses on clinical symptoms, serum thyroxine and TRAb, thyroid ultrasound and orbital computed tomography. To note about this clonotype: The conserved closing phenylalanine or tryptophan is absent in this CDR3, likely reflecting a read error.

The CDR3 length is 14 residues. The V and J ends lost 6 bases and 5 bases respectively, with 16 bases between them. The chain recombines TRBV12-3 or TRBV12-4 with TRBJ2-5; D remains unclear. Sequencing was carried out using blood. This TCR was recovered from a young man with Graves' hyperthyroidism. The CDR3 here is CASSLRNGWETQYL. For the CDR3, the DNA is TGTGCCAGCAGCCTTAGGAACGGGTGGGAGACCCAGTACCTC.